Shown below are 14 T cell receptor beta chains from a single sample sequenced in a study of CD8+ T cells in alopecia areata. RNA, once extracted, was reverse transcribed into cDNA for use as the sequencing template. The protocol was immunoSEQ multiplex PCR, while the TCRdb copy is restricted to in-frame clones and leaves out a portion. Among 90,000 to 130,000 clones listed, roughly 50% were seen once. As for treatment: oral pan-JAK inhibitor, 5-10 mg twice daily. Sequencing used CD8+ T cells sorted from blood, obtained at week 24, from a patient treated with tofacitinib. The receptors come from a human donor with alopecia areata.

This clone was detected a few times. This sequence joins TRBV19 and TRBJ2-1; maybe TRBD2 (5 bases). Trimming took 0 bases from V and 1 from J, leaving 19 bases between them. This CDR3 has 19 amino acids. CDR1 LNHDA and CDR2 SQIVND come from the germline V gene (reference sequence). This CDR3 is CASSIDTSGDTPSYNEQFF. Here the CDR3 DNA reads TGTGCCAGTAGTATAGATACGAGCGGCGACACCCCTTCCTACAATGAGCAGTTCTTC.

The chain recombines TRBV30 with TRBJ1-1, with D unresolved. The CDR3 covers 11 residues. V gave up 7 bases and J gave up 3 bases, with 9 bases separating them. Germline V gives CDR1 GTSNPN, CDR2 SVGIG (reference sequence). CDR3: CASLQYTEAFF. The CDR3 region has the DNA TGTGCCTCCCTCCAATACACTGAAGCTTTCTTT.

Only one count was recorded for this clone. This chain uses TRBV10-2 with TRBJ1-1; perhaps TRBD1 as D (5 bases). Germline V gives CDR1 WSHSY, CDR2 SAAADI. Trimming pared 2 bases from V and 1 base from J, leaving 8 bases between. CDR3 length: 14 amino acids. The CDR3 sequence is CASSEEGKNTEAFF. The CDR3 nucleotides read TGCGCCAGCAGTGAGGAGGGGAAGAACACTGAAGCTTTCTTT.

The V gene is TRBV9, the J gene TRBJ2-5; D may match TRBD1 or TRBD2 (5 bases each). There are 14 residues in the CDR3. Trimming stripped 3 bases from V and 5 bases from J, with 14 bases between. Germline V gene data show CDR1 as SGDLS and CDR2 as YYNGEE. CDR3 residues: CASSEGRPVETQYF. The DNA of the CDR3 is TGTGCCAGCAGCGAGGGACGTCCAGTTGAGACCCAGTACTTC. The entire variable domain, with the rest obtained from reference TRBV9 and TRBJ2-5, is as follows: DSGVTQTPKHLITATGQRVTLRCSPRSGDLSVYWYQQSLDQGLQFLIQYYNGEERAKGNILERFSAQQFPDLHSELNLSSLELGDSALYFCASSEGRPVETQYFGPGTRLLVL.

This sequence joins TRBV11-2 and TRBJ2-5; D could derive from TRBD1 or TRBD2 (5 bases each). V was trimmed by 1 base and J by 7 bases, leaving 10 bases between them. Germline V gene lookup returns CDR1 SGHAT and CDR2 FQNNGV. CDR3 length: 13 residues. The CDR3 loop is CASSLAGLRTQYF. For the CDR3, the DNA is TGTGCCAGCAGCTTAGCGGGGCTCAGGACCCAGTACTTC.

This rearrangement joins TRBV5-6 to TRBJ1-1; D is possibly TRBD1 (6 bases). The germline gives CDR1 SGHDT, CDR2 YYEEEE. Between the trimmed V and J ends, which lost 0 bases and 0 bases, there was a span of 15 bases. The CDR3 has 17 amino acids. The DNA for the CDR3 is TGTGCCAGCAGCTTGGGCGTACAGGGCTATATGAACACTGAAGCTTTCTTT. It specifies CASSLGVQGYMNTEAFF.

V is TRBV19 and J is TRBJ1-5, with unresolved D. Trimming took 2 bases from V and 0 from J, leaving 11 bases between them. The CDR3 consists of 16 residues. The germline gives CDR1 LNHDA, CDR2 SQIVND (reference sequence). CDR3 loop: CASSIRARLSNQPQHF. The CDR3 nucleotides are TGTGCCAGTAGTATAAGGGCCAGGCTTAGCAATCAGCCCCAGCATTTT.

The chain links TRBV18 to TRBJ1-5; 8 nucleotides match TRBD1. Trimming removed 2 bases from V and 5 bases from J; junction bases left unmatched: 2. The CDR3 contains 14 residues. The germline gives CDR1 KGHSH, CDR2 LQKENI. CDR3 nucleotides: TGTGCCAGCTCACCAGGGACAGGAGATCAGCCCCAGCATTTT. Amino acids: CASSPGTGDQPQHF.

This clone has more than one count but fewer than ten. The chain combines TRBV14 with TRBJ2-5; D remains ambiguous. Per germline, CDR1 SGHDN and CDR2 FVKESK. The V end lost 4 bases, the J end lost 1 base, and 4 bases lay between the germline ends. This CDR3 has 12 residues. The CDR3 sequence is CASSLIQETQYF. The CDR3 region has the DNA TGTGCCAGCAGCCTGATCCAAGAGACCCAGTACTTC.

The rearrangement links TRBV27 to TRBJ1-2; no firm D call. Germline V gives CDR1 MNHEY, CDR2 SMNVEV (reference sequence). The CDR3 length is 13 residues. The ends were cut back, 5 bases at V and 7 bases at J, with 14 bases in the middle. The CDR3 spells CASSDGPLGGYTF. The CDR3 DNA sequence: TGTGCCAGCAGTGACGGCCCCTTGGGTGGCTACACCTTC.

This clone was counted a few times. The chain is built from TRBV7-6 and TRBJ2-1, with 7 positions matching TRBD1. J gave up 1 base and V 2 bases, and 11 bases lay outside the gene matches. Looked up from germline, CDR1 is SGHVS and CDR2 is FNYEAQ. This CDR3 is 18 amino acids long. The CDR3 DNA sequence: TGTGCCAGCAGCTTATCGGAATTCGACAGGGAATCCTACAATGAGCAGTTCTTC. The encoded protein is CASSLSEFDRESYNEQFF.

CDR3 sequence (DNA): TGCGCCAGCAGCATTTGGACTAGCGGGGACAATGAGCAGTTCTTC. Protein: CASSIWTSGDNEQFF. V gene TRBV5-1 combines with J gene TRBJ2-1; TRBD2 aligns across 12 bases. In germline, CDR1 is SGHRS, CDR2 YFSETQ. The length of the CDR3 is 15 residues. V lost 4 bases to trimming and J lost 5 bases; unmatched junction nucleotides: 4.

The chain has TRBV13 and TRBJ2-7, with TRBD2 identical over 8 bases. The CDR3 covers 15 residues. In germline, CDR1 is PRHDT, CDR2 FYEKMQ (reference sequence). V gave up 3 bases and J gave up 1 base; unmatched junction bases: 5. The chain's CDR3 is CASSFSRGASYEQYF. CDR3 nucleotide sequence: TGTGCCAGCAGCTTCTCGCGGGGGGCGTCCTACGAGCAGTACTTC.

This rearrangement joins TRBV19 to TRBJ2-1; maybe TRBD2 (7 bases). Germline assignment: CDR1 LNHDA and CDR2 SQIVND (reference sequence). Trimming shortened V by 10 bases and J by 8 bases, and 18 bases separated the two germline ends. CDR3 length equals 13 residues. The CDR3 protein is CATNRARGDEQFF. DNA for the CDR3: TGTGCCACTAACAGGGCCCGGGGGGATGAGCAGTTCTTC.